The rows below give T cell receptor beta chains drawn from one sample of a study of blood T cell repertoires in COVID-19. The method was immunoSEQ multiplex PCR; TCRdb's version includes in-frame clones alone and lacks a portion of them. Among 200,000 to 250,000 clones listed, about four fifths were seen once. The sample consisted of PBMCs or T cells enriched from blood (not recorded which). These receptor sequences come from a man aged 60 to 69 who had recovered from COVID-19. Each CDR3 is given without its conserved first and last residue. Each record gives: D gene, V gene, J gene, CDR3 protein. The D gene is left open where the match is weak.

.	TRBV30	TRBJ2-7	AWSDRSHEQY
TRBD1	TRBV18	TRBJ1-1	ASSPQGALPEAF
.	TRBV24-1	TRBJ2-7	ATSETPVEREPYEQY
TRBD1	TRBV24-1	TRBJ1-1	ATSDGGQGRPEAF
TRBD1	TRBV7-9	TRBJ2-2	ASSLGTGLSAGELF
TRBD1	TRBV3-1/TRBV3-2	TRBJ2-2	ASPGTGTGELF
TRBD1	TRBV13	TRBJ1-2	ASSLGVGTGMLRGYT
.	TRBV19	TRBJ1-1	ASSTLNTEAF
.	TRBV18	TRBJ1-1	ASSVRGVTEAF
TRBD1	TRBV7-2	TRBJ2-7	ASSFSGQGAYEQY
.	TRBV3-1/TRBV3-2	TRBJ1-1	ASARGTEAF
TRBD2	TRBV3-1/TRBV3-2	TRBJ2-7	ASSQESGGFAEQY
.	TRBV28	TRBJ1-1	ASSPPGGLNTEAF
.	TRBV24-1	TRBJ2-5	ATSDRGQLETQY
.	TRBV18	TRBJ1-5	ASSPWGVNQPQH
TRBD1	TRBV11-3	TRBJ2-4	ASSSEIRTGENIQY
.	TRBV6-5	TRBJ1-1	ASSYGPEAF
.	TRBV18	TRBJ2-7	ASSPQPGAGEY
.	TRBV3-1/TRBV3-2	TRBJ1-2	ASSQRQAPGYT
TRBD2	TRBV24-1	TRBJ2-1	ATSDSSLAGALDEQF
TRBD1	TRBV25-1	TRBJ2-1	ASGGEGASSYNEQF
.	TRBV19	TRBJ1-1	ASSSPSGGANTEAF
TRBD1	TRBV7-2	TRBJ2-3	ASTTGQRTDTQY
.	TRBV7-2	TRBJ1-2	ASSIFGQGSNYGYT
.	TRBV19	TRBJ2-7	ASSTAHSSYEQY
TRBD1	TRBV7-9	TRBJ2-7	ASSSDRVTYEQY
TRBD2	TRBV6-5	TRBJ2-1	ASRSRLAPYEQF
TRBD1	TRBV5-1	TRBJ1-2	ASSWSGTGTLLYGYT
.	TRBV11-1	TRBJ2-5	ASSLAILVEAETQY
.	TRBV19	TRBJ1-6	ASAREHYNSPLH
.	TRBV19	TRBJ1-2	ASSRRQGGYGYT
.	TRBV19	TRBJ1-5	ASSPAGDGNQPQH
TRBD1	TRBV11-2	TRBJ2-7	ASSPRRGTGDAYEQY
TRBD1	TRBV7-8	TRBJ2-5	ASFSRGLGETQY
.	TRBV2	TRBJ1-4	ASSIDTSRSEKLF
.	TRBV19	TRBJ1-3	ASSASSGNTIY
TRBD1	TRBV19	TRBJ1-1	ASSPNRDRGQTF
TRBD1	TRBV11-2	TRBJ2-2	ASSYSGQGNTGELF
.	TRBV18	TRBJ1-6	ASSPERNSPLH
TRBD1	TRBV24-1	TRBJ2-5	ATSQTGGEETQY
.	TRBV24-1	TRBJ2-3	ATSAPSGGGTDTQY
.	TRBV12-3/TRBV12-4	TRBJ2-7	ASSFEGVYEQY
TRBD1	TRBV5-6	TRBJ1-2	ASSLIAQGADGYT
TRBD1	TRBV19	TRBJ2-2	ASSSTGSRTGELF
.	TRBV9	TRBJ1-3	ASSAQTGLGNTIY
.	TRBV19	TRBJ1-2	ASSIAENYGYT
TRBD2	TRBV7-8	TRBJ2-1	ASSQSGAGDQF
TRBD1	TRBV5-1	TRBJ2-2	ASSATGTGFTGELF
TRBD1	TRBV7-2	TRBJ1-2	ASSPRTGEYGYT
.	TRBV5-1	TRBJ1-6	ASSLAVQGSNSPLH
.	TRBV24-1	TRBJ2-1	ATGGATYNEQF
.	TRBV24-1	TRBJ1-3	ATSGGGIGNTIY
.	TRBV19	TRBJ1-5	ASSIETRAQPQH